These 26 T cell receptor beta chains share one sample of origin, sequenced in a study of shared clonotypes between healthy human individuals. Terminally differentiated effector memory CD45RA+ cells were excluded from the naive CD8 cells, which were CD45RO-negative and positively selected for CCR7. Sequencing used immunoSEQ multiplex PCR; TCRdb keeps in-frame clones, though not all of them. Altogether hundreds of thousands of clones are present, approximately 96% being singletons, with the ten largest covering around 0.21%. Sequenced: naive CD8+ T cells sorted from blood. These receptors originate from a man between 25 and 39 years old in good health.

The V call is TRBV5-5, the J call TRBJ2-7; 15 bases are shared with TRBD2. Per germline, CDR1 SGHKS and CDR2 YYEKEE (reference sequence). The CDR3 sequence is 18 residues long. V trimming: 4 bases; J trimming: 3 bases; junction bases outside the gene matches: 11. This CDR3 reads CASSPGLAGGPDRYEQYF. Written as DNA, the CDR3 is TGTGCCAGCAGCCCAGGACTAGCGGGAGGGCCGGATCGCTACGAGCAGTACTTC.

The table lists this clone with a count of one. The chain links TRBV29-1 to TRBJ2-6, with 7 bases aligning to TRBD1. Germline CDR1 reads SQVTM; CDR2 reads ANQGSEA. Germline trimming cut 0 bases from V and 0 bases from J; bases unmatched to any gene: 8. CDR3 size: 18 residues. CDR3 DNA sequence: TGCAGCGTTGAAGATGCGGCAGGGGGAAGCTCTGGGGCCAACGTCCTGACTTTC. Protein sequence: CSVEDAAGGSSGANVLTF.

This clone was recorded a few times. The chain has TRBV25-1 and TRBJ2-1; no reliable D call. V dropped 6 bases and J dropped 9 bases, with 12 bases sitting between them. From germline, CDR1 is MGHDK and CDR2 SYGVNS. The CDR3 is 12 amino acids. The CDR3: CASRETFGEQFF. In DNA form, the CDR3 reads TGTGCCAGCAGAGAAACCTTCGGTGAGCAGTTCTTC.

The CDR3: CASSPTWGGTDTQYF. In DNA form, the CDR3 reads TGTGCCAGCAGCCCAACGTGGGGAGGGACAGATACGCAGTATTTT. The genes are TRBV7-9 and TRBJ2-3; TRBD2 aligns across 7 bases. The CDR3 spans 15 residues. The J segment lost 3 bases and the V segment lost 5 bases, leaving 8 bases of the junction unmatched. CDR1 is SEHNR and CDR2 is FQNEAQ in the germline V gene (reference sequence).

This chain joins TRBV27 and TRBJ2-7; tentatively, D is TRBD1 or TRBD2 (5 bases each). The germline gives CDR1 MNHEY, CDR2 SMNVEV (reference sequence). The CDR3 runs 9 residues. The CDR3 loop is CSVGDEQYF. CDR3 nucleotides: TGTAGTGTGGGGGACGAGCAGTACTTC.

CDR3 sequence: CSVARADSGNTIYF. For the CDR3, the DNA is TGCAGCGTTGCCCGCGCAGACTCTGGAAACACCATATATTTT. The chain is built from TRBV29-1 and TRBJ1-3, with no clear D. The CDR3 consists of 14 residues. Germline loops: CDR1 SQVTM, CDR2 ANQGSEA. Trimming cost V 4 bases and J 0 bases, with 10 bases left between them.

V and J are TRBV9 and TRBJ2-7, with D perhaps TRBD2 (5 bases). The V and J ends lost 3 bases and 4 bases respectively, with 20 bases between them. This CDR3 region has 16 residues. Germline V lookup: CDR1 SGDLS, CDR2 YYNGEE. CDR3 protein: CASSGGEYRALYEQYF. The CDR3, as DNA: TGTGCCAGCAGCGGTGGGGAGTACCGGGCCCTATACGAGCAGTACTTC.

The V call is TRBV2, the J call TRBJ2-2; 8 positions match TRBD1. The V segment lost 8 bases and the J segment 7 bases; nucleotides outside the gene matches: 12. There are 15 residues in the CDR3. Per germline, CDR1 SNHLY and CDR2 FYNNEI. CDR3 protein: CASPRLDRAGGELFF. In DNA form, the CDR3 reads TGTGCCAGCCCTCGGTTGGACAGGGCGGGCGGGGAGCTGTTTTTT. Full variable domain (missing parts from reference TRBV2 and TRBJ2-2): EPEVTQTPSHQVTQMGQEVILRCVPISNHLYFYWYRQILGQKVEFLVSFYNNEISEKSEIFDDQFSVERPDGSNFTLKIRSTKLEDSAMYFCASPRLDRAGGELFFGEGSRLTVL.

This clone came up once. CDR3 DNA sequence: TGTGCCAGCAGTAACGCGAAAAACATTCAGTACTTC. This codes for CASSNAKNIQYF. This chain joins TRBV7-9 and TRBJ2-4; D not certain. Trimming pared 6 bases from V and 4 bases from J, leaving 7 bases between. CDR3 length: 12 residues. Germline-derived CDR1 and CDR2 are SEHNR and FQNEAQ (reference sequence).

The V and J genes are TRBV5-1 and TRBJ2-5, with TRBD2 identical over 13 bases. The ends lost 3 bases at V and 3 bases at J; junction bases unmatched: 14. CDR1 is SGHRS and CDR2 is YFSETQ in the germline V gene. This CDR3 is built from 19 residues. DNA for the CDR3: TGCGCCAGCAGCTGGGAGGAAGGGACTAGCGGGATCTGGAAAGAGACCCAGTACTTC. Translated, it gives CASSWEEGTSGIWKETQYF.

The chain recombines TRBV7-6 with TRBJ2-7; the D gene is possibly TRBD1 (6 bases). Germline V gives CDR1 SGHVS, CDR2 FNYEAQ. V dropped 1 base and J dropped 0 bases, with 10 bases sitting between them. The CDR3 is 15 residues long. The chain's CDR3 is CASSLEAGVSYEQYF. CDR3 in DNA: TGTGCCAGCAGCTTAGAGGCAGGGGTCTCCTACGAGCAGTACTTC.

The V call is TRBV28, the J call TRBJ2-2, with D tentatively TRBD1 or TRBD2 (5 bases each). Germline assignment: CDR1 MDHEN and CDR2 SYDVKM. CDR3 length: 19 amino acids. Deletions cut 6 bases from V and 2 bases from J, with 25 bases between. CDR3 sequence reads: CASSYHSTGAGLNTGELFF. In DNA form, the CDR3 reads TGTGCCAGCAGCTACCATTCAACCGGGGCCGGGCTAAACACCGGGGAGCTGTTTTTT.

The rearrangement links TRBV30 to TRBJ1-5; D not resolved. Trimming cost V 1 base and J 2 bases, with 6 bases left between them. CDR3 length: 13 residues. Germline CDR1 GTSNPN, CDR2 SVGIG (reference sequence). The DNA for the CDR3 is TGTGCCTGGAGTGAAGGAGGCAATCAGCCCCAGCATTTT. Translated: CAWSEGGNQPQHF.

The V gene is TRBV6-6, the J gene TRBJ2-7; 7 positions match TRBD1. V was clipped by 0 bases and J by 4 bases; unmatched bases: 3. The CDR3 loop spans 14 amino acids. In germline, CDR1 is MNHNY, CDR2 SVGAGI (reference sequence). CDR3: CASSYSATGYEQYF. For the CDR3, the DNA is TGTGCCAGCAGTTACTCAGCGACAGGGTACGAGCAGTACTTC.

This chain connects TRBV11-2 to TRBJ2-7, with 8 bases lining up with TRBD2. This CDR3 comprises 14 residues. Germline CDR1 is SGHAT and CDR2 is FQNNGV. V lost 3 bases, J lost 1 base, and 2 bases stayed unmatched. CDR3 region: CASSFSSGSYEQYF. The DNA of the CDR3 is TGTGCCAGCAGCTTCTCTAGCGGGTCCTACGAGCAGTACTTC.

The V and J genes are TRBV14 and TRBJ2-3, with no clear D. The germline gives CDR1 SGHDN, CDR2 FVKESK. Between the trimmed V and J ends, which lost 7 bases and 0 bases, there was a span of 20 bases. The CDR3 totals 17 residues. CDR3 nucleotide sequence: TGTGCCAGCAACGCCAAAAGTAAGTCTTGGAGCACAGATACGCAGTATTTT. It specifies CASNAKSKSWSTDTQYF.

A remark on this clone: This sample also contains other DNA sequences that code for the same CDR3. This chain uses TRBV27 with TRBJ2-5, with D possibly being TRBD1 (5 bases). This CDR3 is built from 13 residues. With 4 bases removed from V and 2 bases from J, the gap between germline ends came to 8 bases. Germline CDR1 reads MNHEY; CDR2 reads SMNVEV (reference sequence). The CDR3 here is CASSSRQQETQYF. In DNA form, the CDR3 reads TGTGCCAGCAGTTCGCGACAGCAAGAGACCCAGTACTTC.

The J gene is TRBJ1-2, the V gene TRBV28; 9 nucleotides agree with TRBD1. Per germline, CDR1 MDHEN and CDR2 SYDVKM. Losses at the gene ends were 5 bases for V and 3 bases for J; bases not matched to a gene: 1. The CDR3 is 13 residues long. The CDR3, as DNA: TGTGCCAGCAGTCGGACAGGGGACTATGGCTACACCTTC. This translates into CASSRTGDYGYTF.

The J gene is TRBJ2-1, the V gene TRBV15; the match to TRBD2 covers 9 bases. Germline-derived CDR1 and CDR2 are LNHNV and YYDKDF (reference sequence). The V gene end was trimmed by 5 bases and the J gene end by 5 bases; junction bases not matched to a gene: 4. This CDR3 region has 14 residues. CDR3 bases: TGTGCCACCAGCGGGCGACTAGCGGACAATGAGCAGTTCTTC. As protein: CATSGRLADNEQFF.

This sequence joins TRBV2 and TRBJ2-1; 13 bases are shared with TRBD2. The CDR3 covers 18 residues. V was pared by 10 bases and J by 10 bases, with 22 bases of the junction left unmatched. The germline gives CDR1 SNHLY, CDR2 FYNNEI. Written as DNA, the CDR3 is TGTGCCACCAACTGGACAGGGAAACTAGCGGGAGGGGCTGACGAGCAGTTCTTC. This encodes CATNWTGKLAGGADEQFF.

The rearrangement uses TRBV4-3 and TRBJ1-2, with 8 bases identical to TRBD1. Germline assignment: CDR1 LGHNA and CDR2 YSLEER. The CDR3 is 18 residues long. Trimming removed 0 bases from V and 2 bases from J; junction bases left unmatched: 11. The CDR3 is CASSQERQGAHLNYGYTF. CDR3 in DNA: TGCGCCAGCAGCCAAGAACGGCAGGGGGCCCACCTAAACTATGGCTACACCTTC.

Remarks on this clone: Other DNA sequences in this sample translate to the same CDR3. V gene TRBV29-1 combines with J gene TRBJ2-1; D gene uncertain. V lost 1 base, J lost 0 bases, and 4 bases lay in between. The germline V gene has CDR1 SQVTM and CDR2 ANQGSEA. This CDR3 contains 13 residues. CDR3: CSVEAGSYNEQFF. The CDR3 DNA reads TGCAGCGTTGAAGCGGGCTCCTACAATGAGCAGTTCTTC.

CDR3 nucleotides: TGTGCCAGCAGCGTAGCTGGTCTCCCTCAGGCGGGAGCAACAGATACGCAGTATTTT. This sequence encodes CASSVAGLPQAGATDTQYF. This chain joins TRBV9 and TRBJ2-3; TRBD2 aligns across 7 bases. V gave up 0 bases and J gave up 3 bases; unmatched junction bases: 16. Germline V gene lookup returns CDR1 SGDLS and CDR2 YYNGEE. This CDR3 region has 19 residues.

The CDR3 DNA reads TGCGCCAGCAGCCCCCTGACAGGTCCTAACTATGGCTACACCTTC. This translates into CASSPLTGPNYGYTF. The rearrangement links TRBV10-2 to TRBJ1-2, with D possibly being TRBD1 (6 bases). The CDR3 is 15 residues long. Germline CDR1 reads WSHSY; CDR2 reads SAAADI. V was shortened by 6 bases and J by 0 bases, with 14 bases between the two germline ends.

The chain joins TRBV2 to TRBJ1-4; no clear D gene. Trimming removed 7 bases from V and 4 bases from J, with 10 bases in between. This CDR3 spans 13 amino acids. The germline V gene has CDR1 SNHLY and CDR2 FYNNEI. This CDR3 is CASNGRDNEKLFF. CDR3 DNA sequence: TGTGCCAGCAACGGCAGAGATAATGAAAAACTGTTTTTT.

The rearrangement links TRBV5-1 to TRBJ2-7; 10 bases match TRBD1. Germline V gives CDR1 SGHRS, CDR2 YFSETQ. The CDR3 spans 15 residues. The V segment lost 0 bases and the J segment 2 bases; nucleotides outside the gene matches: 2. Here the CDR3 DNA reads TGCGCCAGCAGCTTGGAGGGGACAGGGGCCTACGAGCAGTACTTC. Amino acid sequence: CASSLEGTGAYEQYF.